Included here is one T cell receptor (beta chain) sequence, with context. Its target is unknown. These data come from a study of OX40 agonist ivuxolimab in advanced cancers. Whole-study context: Each dose-escalation patient presented with hepatocellular carcinoma, melanoma, renal cell or head and neck cancer. Subjects had a mean age of around 60 years, with a range of about 23 to 79; approximately 83% were male. Points from the study as a whole: The average count of expanded clones was higher among CD8+ T cells than among CD4+. People who partly responded at 0.1-3.0 mg/kg had some of the least clonal expansion seen.

CDR1 and CDR2 from the germline V gene are SNHLY and FYNNEI. The CDR3 sequence is 14 residues long. V trimming: 3 bases; J trimming: 4 bases; junction bases outside the gene matches: 3. The method was immunoSEQ multiplex PCR; TCRdb's version includes in-frame clones alone and lacks a portion of them. Among around 99,000 clones, around 93% were seen once, and the ten largest hold around 1.2%. The sequence came from an adult with an advanced solid tumor such as melanoma, head and neck, liver or kidney cancer. V and J are TRBV2 and TRBJ2-3, with TRBD2 matching 8 bases. Sequencing used CD4+ or CD8+ T cells sorted from blood, obtained in a trial of the OX40 agonist ivuxolimab. Here the CDR3 DNA reads TGTGCCAGCAGTGATACTAGCGGCGCAGATACGCAGTATTTT. Translating it yields CASSDTSGADTQYF. Based on the CDR3 plus reference TRBV2 and TRBJ2-3, the full variable domain is EPEVTQTPSHQVTQMGQEVILRCVPISNHLYFYWYRQILGQKVEFLVSFYNNEISEKSEIFDDQFSVERPDGSNFTLKIRSTKLEDSAMYFCASSDTSGADTQYFGPGTRLTVL.